This is a list of T cell receptor beta chains from one sample in a study of response to subunit inactivated influenza vaccine. One entry per CDR3 protein results from TCRdb running MiXCR on the RT-PCR reads. This sample has approximately 730,000 distinct CDR3 sequences; approximately 15% occur once, and the top ten carry around 7%. The sample in question was PBMCs from blood, obtained approximately 15 days before vaccination. These receptors were obtained from a man between 45 and 60 years old who received an inactivated influenza vaccine. CDR3s include the opening cysteine and the closing phenylalanine or tryptophan. The D gene is left open where the match is weak. Only some rows state a clone size, as once, few, many or a class for expanded clones.

>NA|TRBV18|NA|TRBJ2-3
TGTGCCAGCTCACCACAGAGGGACCTAACTAGCACAGATACGCAGTATTTT
CASSPQRDLTSTDTQYF
>NA|TRBV2|TRBD1|TRBJ1-5
TGTGCCAGCTCCGGGACAGGCGATAATCAGCCCCAGCATTTT
CASSGTGDNQPQHF
>NA|TRBV2|NA|TRBJ2-5
TGTGCCAGCAGTGCAAATTTATCGTGGGAGACCCAGTACTTC
CASSANLSWETQYF
>few|TRBV6-2/TRBV6-3|TRBD1|TRBJ2-5
TGTGCCAGCAGTCCGACGGGACAGGGGTTTGAGACCCAGTACTTC
CASSPTGQGFETQYF
>NA|TRBV4-3|NA|TRBJ1-2
TGCGCCAGCAGCCAAGTGGTAGTTAACTATGGCTACACCTTC
CASSQVVVNYGYTF
>NA|TRBV2|NA|TRBJ2-7
TGTGCCAGCAGGGGCCCACCGGGACGTAGAGGCTACGAGCAGTACTTC
CASRGPPGRRGYEQYF
>many|TRBV3-1|NA|TRBJ2-7
TGTGCCAGCAGTAACCTCTACGAGCAGTACTTC
CASSNLYEQYF
>many|TRBV29-1|NA|TRBJ2-2
TGCAGCGTTGCGGCAGGACGGAACACCGGGGAGCTGTTTTTT
CSVAAGRNTGELFF
>few|TRBV7-2|TRBD1|TRBJ2-7
TGTGCCAGCAGCTTAGGGACAGGGGTAAGCGAGCAGTACTTC
CASSLGTGVSEQYF
>NA|TRBV9|NA|TRBJ2-7
TGTGCCAGCAGCGTAGTCGGGAGCCCAAACGAGCAGTACTTC
CASSVVGSPNEQYF
>few|TRBV4-3|TRBD2|TRBJ2-2
TGCGCCAGCAGCCAAGAACTAGCGGGATACACCGGGGAGCTGTTTTTT
CASSQELAGYTGELFF
>few|TRBV20-1|TRBD2|TRBJ2-7
TGCAGTGCTAGAGACTCAAGGACTAGCGGGGGGGCCTGGTCCGAGCAGTACTTC
CSARDSRTSGGAWSEQYF
>few|TRBV6-5|NA|TRBJ1-1
TGTGCCACCCATGCGAACACTGAAGCTTTCTTT
CATHANTEAFF
>NA|TRBV11-2|NA|TRBJ2-5
TGTGCCAGCAGGTATAGGGGAGAACAAGAGACCCAGTACTTC
CASRYRGEQETQYF
>few|TRBV12-3/TRBV12-4|NA|TRBJ2-3
TGTGCCAGCAGACCACCGGGGACTTACACAGATACGCAGTATTTT
CASRPPGTYTDTQYF
>few|TRBV4-2|TRBD2|TRBJ2-1
TGTGCCAGCAGCCAAGATTCTAGCGGGGGATACAATGAGCAGTTCTTC
CASSQDSSGGYNEQFF
>few|TRBV27|NA|TRBJ2-2
TGTGCCAGCAGTGCCGGACTGAAGACGGGCGGGGAGCTGTTTTTT
CASSAGLKTGGELFF
>few|TRBV27|NA|TRBJ1-5
TGTGCCAGCAAAGCAGGGGAAAACAATCAGCCCCAGCATTTT
CASKAGENNQPQHF
>NA|TRBV7-3|TRBD2|TRBJ2-1
TGTGCCAGCAGCTTAGTAGCGGGAGATAATGAGCAGTTCTTC
CASSLVAGDNEQFF
>NA|TRBV2|NA|TRBJ2-7
TGTGCCAGCAGTGACGGGCGTCCGCCCTACGAGCAGTACTTC
CASSDGRPPYEQYF
>few|TRBV4-3|NA|TRBJ2-1
TGCGCCAGCAGCCAAGAATTAGGCAGGCGAGGCGAGCAGTTCTTC
CASSQELGRRGEQFF
>NA|TRBV6-2/TRBV6-3|NA|TRBJ2-1
TGTGCCAGCAGTCCTAGAGGGGGGCGATACAATGAGCAGTTCTTC
CASSPRGGRYNEQFF
>NA|TRBV7-8|NA|TRBJ2-5
TGTGCCAGCAGCCCACAAGGGGCAGGGCAGACCCAGTACTTC
CASSPQGAGQTQYF
>NA|TRBV29-1|TRBD2|TRBJ2-7
TGCAGCGTTGTATTCCTAGCGGGATCCTACGAGCAGTACTTC
CSVVFLAGSYEQYF
>NA|TRBV20-1|TRBD2|TRBJ2-2
TGCAGTGCTAGGGGCCTAGCGGGTGCCTGCAACACCGGGGAGCTGTTTTTT
CSARGLAGACNTGELFF
>many|TRBV12-3/TRBV12-4|NA|TRBJ2-3
TGTGCCAGCAGTCCGCAACCGTTAGGCACGCAGTATTTT
CASSPQPLGTQYF
>few|TRBV5-5|NA|TRBJ2-2
TGTGCCAGCAGCTTCGCCGCGATACATCTGAACACCGGGGAGCTGTTTTTT
CASSFAAIHLNTGELFF
>many|TRBV6-2/TRBV6-3|TRBD2|TRBJ2-1
TGTGCCAGCAGGCTTCTAGCGGGAGGCTACAATGAGCAGTTCTTC
CASRLLAGGYNEQFF
>NA|TRBV6-4|NA|TRBJ1-6
TGTGCCAGCAGTCACCCAACAAGAGCGGGGGCTTTCCATAATTCACCCCTCCACTTT
CASSHPTRAGAFHNSPLHF
>NA|TRBV29-1|NA|TRBJ2-1
TGCAGCGTTGAAGATCGCACTTACCTTACCTACAATGAGCAGTTCTTC
CSVEDRTYLTYNEQFF
>many|TRBV13|TRBD1|TRBJ2-7
TGTGCCAGCACATTGACAGGGGGAGCCTACGAGCAGTACTTC
CASTLTGGAYEQYF
>few|TRBV27|TRBD1|TRBJ2-7
TGTGCCAGCAGTTTTCGAGGCAGGGGGACGTACGAGCAGTACTTC
CASSFRGRGTYEQYF
>many|TRBV2|TRBD1|TRBJ2-5
TGTGCCAGCAACAGGGCCCCGACAGGGTACGAGACCCAGTACTTC
CASNRAPTGYETQYF
>few|TRBV28|NA|TRBJ2-2
TGTGCCAGCAGTCCGGTACAGGGTGGCGGGGAGCTGTTTTTT
CASSPVQGGGELFF
>few|TRBV7-2|TRBD2|TRBJ2-1
TGTGCCAGCAGCTTAGCGGGGTGGGCTAGCGGGGACAATGAGCAGTTCTTC
CASSLAGWASGDNEQFF
>NA|TRBV5-1|NA|TRBJ2-1
TGCGCCAGCAGCCGTAGGGCAGGAGGGAATGAGCAGTTCTTC
CASSRRAGGNEQFF
>NA|TRBV30|TRBD2|TRBJ2-1
TGTGCCTGGAGTACAAGCGGGGGCTACAATGAGCAGTTCTTC
CAWSTSGGYNEQFF
>many|TRBV10-3|TRBD2|TRBJ2-2
TGTGCCATCAGTCGGACTAGCGGGGGGGCGACCGGGGAGCTGTTTTTT
CAISRTSGGATGELFF
>few|TRBV2|NA|TRBJ2-1
TGTGCCAGCAGGGACGGGCAGGGCATCCGTAAGCAGTTCTTC
CASRDGQGIRKQFF
>NA|TRBV14|TRBD1|TRBJ1-2
TGTGCCAGCACCGAGACAGGGGGCTATGGCTACACCTTC
CASTETGGYGYTF
>NA|TRBV10-1|NA|TRBJ2-7
TGCGCCAGCAGTGAGTCGGGGGAGGTGGGGTACGAGCAGTACTTC
CASSESGEVGYEQYF
>NA|TRBV7-6|TRBD2|TRBJ2-5
TGTGCCAGCAGCATTGGGACTAGCGGGGCGGTGGAGACCCAGTACTTC
CASSIGTSGAVETQYF
>once|TRBV7-8|NA|TRBJ1-3
TGTGCCAGCAGGGATGGGAATTCTGGAAACACCATATATTTT
CASRDGNSGNTIYF
>NA|TRBV6-2/TRBV6-3|NA|TRBJ2-1
TGTGCCAGCAGTTTCCCCTATTCTCATCCCAATGAGCAGTTCTTC
CASSFPYSHPNEQFF